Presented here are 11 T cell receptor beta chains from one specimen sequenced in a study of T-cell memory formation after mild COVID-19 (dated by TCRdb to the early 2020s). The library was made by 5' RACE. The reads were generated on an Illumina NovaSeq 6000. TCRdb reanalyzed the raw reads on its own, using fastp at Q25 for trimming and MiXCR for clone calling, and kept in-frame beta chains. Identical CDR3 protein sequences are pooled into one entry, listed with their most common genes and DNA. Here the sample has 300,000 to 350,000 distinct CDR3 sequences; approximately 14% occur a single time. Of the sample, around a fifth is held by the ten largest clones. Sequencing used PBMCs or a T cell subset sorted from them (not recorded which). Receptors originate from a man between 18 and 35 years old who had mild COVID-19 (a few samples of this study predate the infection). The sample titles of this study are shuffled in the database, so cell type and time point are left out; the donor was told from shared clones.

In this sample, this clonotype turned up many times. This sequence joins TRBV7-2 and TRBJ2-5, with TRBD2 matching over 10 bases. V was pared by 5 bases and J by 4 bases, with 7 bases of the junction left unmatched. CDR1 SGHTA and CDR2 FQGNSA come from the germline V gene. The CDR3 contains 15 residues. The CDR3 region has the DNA TGTGCCAGCAGCACGGAGCGGGGGGGCCGAGAGACCCAGTACTTC. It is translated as CASSTERGGRETQYF.

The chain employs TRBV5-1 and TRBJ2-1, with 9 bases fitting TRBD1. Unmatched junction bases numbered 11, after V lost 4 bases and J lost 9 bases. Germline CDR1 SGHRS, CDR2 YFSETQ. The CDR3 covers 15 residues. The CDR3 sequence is CASSLPGQGTGEQFF. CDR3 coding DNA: TGCGCCAGCAGCCTACCGGGACAGGGTACAGGTGAGCAGTTCTTC.

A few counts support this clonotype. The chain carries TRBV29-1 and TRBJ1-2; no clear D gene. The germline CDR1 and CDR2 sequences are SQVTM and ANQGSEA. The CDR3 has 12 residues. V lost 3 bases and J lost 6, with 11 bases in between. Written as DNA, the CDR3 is TGCAGCGTTGATTCTGGGAGTGATGGCTACACCTTC. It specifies CSVDSGSDGYTF.

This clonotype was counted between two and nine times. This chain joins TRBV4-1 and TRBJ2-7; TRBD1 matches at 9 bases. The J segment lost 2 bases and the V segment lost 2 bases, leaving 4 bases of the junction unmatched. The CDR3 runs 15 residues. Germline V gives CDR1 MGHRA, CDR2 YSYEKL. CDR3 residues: CASSQWGQGPYEQYF. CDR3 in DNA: TGCGCCAGCAGCCAATGGGGACAGGGACCCTACGAGCAGTACTTC.

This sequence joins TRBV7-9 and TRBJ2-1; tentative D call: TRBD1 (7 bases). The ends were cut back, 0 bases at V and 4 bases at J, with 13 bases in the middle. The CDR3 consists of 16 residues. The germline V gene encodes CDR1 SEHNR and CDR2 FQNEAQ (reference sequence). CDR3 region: CASSLAGGAGYNEQFF. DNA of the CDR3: TGTGCCAGCAGCTTAGCAGGGGGCGCGGGATACAATGAGCAGTTCTTC.

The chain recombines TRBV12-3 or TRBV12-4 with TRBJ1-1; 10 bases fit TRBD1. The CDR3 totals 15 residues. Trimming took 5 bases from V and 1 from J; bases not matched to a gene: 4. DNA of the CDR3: TGTGCCAGCAGTCCCCGACAGGGGGCGAACACTGAAGCTTTCTTT. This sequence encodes CASSPRQGANTEAFF.

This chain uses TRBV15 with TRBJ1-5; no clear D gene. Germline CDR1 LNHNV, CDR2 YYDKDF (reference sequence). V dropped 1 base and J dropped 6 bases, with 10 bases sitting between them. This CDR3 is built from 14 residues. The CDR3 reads CATSRGVTGQPQHF. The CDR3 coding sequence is TGTGCCACCAGCAGAGGGGTGACGGGTCAGCCCCAGCATTTT.

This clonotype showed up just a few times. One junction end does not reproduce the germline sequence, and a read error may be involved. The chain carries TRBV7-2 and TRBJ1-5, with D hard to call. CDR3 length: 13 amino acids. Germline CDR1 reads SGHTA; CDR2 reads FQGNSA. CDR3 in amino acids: CASSVAVDQPQHF. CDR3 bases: TGTGCCAGCAGCGTAGCGGTTGATCAGCCCCAGCATTTT.

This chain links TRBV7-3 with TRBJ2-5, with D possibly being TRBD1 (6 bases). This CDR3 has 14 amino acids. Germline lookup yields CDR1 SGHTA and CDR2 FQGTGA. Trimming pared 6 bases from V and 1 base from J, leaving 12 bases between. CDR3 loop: CASSATGTQETQYF. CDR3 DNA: TGTGCCAGCAGTGCTACAGGGACCCAAGAGACCCAGTACTTC.

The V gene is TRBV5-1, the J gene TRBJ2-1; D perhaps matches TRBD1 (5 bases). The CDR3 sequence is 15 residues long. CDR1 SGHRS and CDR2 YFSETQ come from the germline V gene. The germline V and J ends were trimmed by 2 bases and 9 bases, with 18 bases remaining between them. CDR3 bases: TGCGCCAGCAGCTTTGGTGGGGCCCTCTCCGGTGAGCAGTTCTTC. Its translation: CASSFGGALSGEQFF.

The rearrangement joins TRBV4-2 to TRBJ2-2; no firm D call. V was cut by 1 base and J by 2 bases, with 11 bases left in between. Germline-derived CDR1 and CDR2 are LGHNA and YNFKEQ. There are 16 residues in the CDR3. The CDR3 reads CASSQAGAANTGELFF. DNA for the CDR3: TGTGCCAGCAGCCAAGCCGGTGCAGCAAACACCGGGGAGCTGTTTTTT.